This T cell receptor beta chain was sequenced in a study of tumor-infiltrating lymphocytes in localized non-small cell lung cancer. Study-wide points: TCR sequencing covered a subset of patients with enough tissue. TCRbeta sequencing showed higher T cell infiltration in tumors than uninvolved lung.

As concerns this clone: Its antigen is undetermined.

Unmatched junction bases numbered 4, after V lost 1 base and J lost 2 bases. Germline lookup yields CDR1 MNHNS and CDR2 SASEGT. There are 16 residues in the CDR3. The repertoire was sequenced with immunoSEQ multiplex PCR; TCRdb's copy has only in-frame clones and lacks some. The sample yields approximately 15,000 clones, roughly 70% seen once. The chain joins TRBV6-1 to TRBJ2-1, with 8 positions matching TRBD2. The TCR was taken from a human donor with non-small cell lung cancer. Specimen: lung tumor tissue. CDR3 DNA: TGTGCCAGCAGTGAAGTGGCGGGGGGTCCCTACAATGAGCAGTTCTTC. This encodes CASSEVAGGPYNEQFF.